One and the same sample provided the 9 T cell receptor beta chains below, sequenced in a study of T cells expressing NK-cell markers. TCRdb reanalyzed the 5' RACE reads and collapses them to one entry per CDR3 protein, without DNA. This sample's table reports 350,000 to 400,000 distinct CDR3 sequences. Sequencing was done on a sample of blood T cells: a sorted CD56 or NKG2C T cell subset, CD4+ or CD8+ T cells, or bulk PBMC T cells (not recorded which). The receptors shown here come from a woman aged 50 to 60 in good health.

J is TRBJ2-3 and V is TRBV7-2; no DNA is available, so the TRBD1 call from TCRdb remains unchecked. The CDR3 contains 16 residues. Per germline, CDR1 SGHTA and CDR2 FQGNSA. CDR3 residues: CASSLAGTLSTDTQYF.

This chain connects TRBV5-1 to TRBJ2-2; lacking DNA, the TRBD2 call made by TCRdb goes unchecked. Germline CDR1 reads SGHRS; CDR2 reads YFSETQ. This CDR3 region has 18 residues. CDR3 amino acids: CASSLAVGLAVNTGELFF.

V is TRBV5-4 and J is TRBJ1-2; TCRdb picks TRBD1, but there is no DNA to check that call. The CDR3 totals 13 residues. The germline V gene has CDR1 SGHNT and CDR2 YYREEE (reference sequence). CDR3 loop: CASSVTGFGGYTF.

This chain joins TRBV5-1 and TRBJ2-3. Germline CDR1 SGHRS, CDR2 YFSETQ. The length of the CDR3 is 15 residues. CDR3 loop: CASSFDGSGTDTQYF. Drawing the rest from reference TRBV5-1 and TRBJ2-3, the complete variable domain is KAGVTQTPRYLIKTRGQQVTLSCSPISGHRSVSWYQQTPGQGLQFLFEYFSETQRNKGNFPGRFSGRQFSNSRSEMNVSTLELGDSALYLCASSFDGSGTDTQYFGPGTRLTVL.

The chain links TRBV12-3 or TRBV12-4 to TRBJ2-1. The CDR3 runs to 14 residues. The chain's CDR3 is CASSLGRVDNEQFF.

The chain joins TRBV5-1 to TRBJ1-4; TCRdb picks TRBD1, but there is no DNA to check that call. The CDR3 covers 12 residues. Germline lookup yields CDR1 SGHRS and CDR2 YFSETQ. The CDR3 spells CASSLGVGGLFF. The whole variable domain, remainder taken from reference TRBV5-1 and TRBJ1-4, is KAGVTQTPRYLIKTRGQQVTLSCSPISGHRSVSWYQQTPGQGLQFLFEYFSETQRNKGNFPGRFSGRQFSNSRSEMNVSTLELGDSALYLCASSLGVGGLFFGSGTQLSVL.

The chain combines TRBV4-2 with TRBJ1-5; TCRdb calls TRBD1, which cannot be checked without DNA. The germline V gene encodes CDR1 LGHNA and CDR2 YNFKEQ. The CDR3 contains 15 residues. CDR3 in amino acids: CASSHRVHSNQPQHF.

The chain links TRBV25-1 to TRBJ1-3; TCRdb indicates TRBD1, and absent DNA this call remains unverified. Germline CDR1 is MGHDK and CDR2 is SYGVNS. The CDR3 length is 15 residues. The CDR3 sequence: CASRRTGTAGNTIYF.

The rearrangement links TRBV6-5 to TRBJ2-3; TCRdb reports TRBD2, a call that lacks DNA to check it against. The germline V gene encodes CDR1 MNHEY and CDR2 SVGAGI. This CDR3 comprises 16 residues. CDR3 sequence reads: CASSYWEGRGTDTQYF.